This entry describes one T cell receptor beta chain. Its target is not known. Several immunoSEQ plates received, in even portions, the genomic DNA of each subset. Assay used: immunoSEQ multiplex PCR; TCRdb lists only in-frame clones, some missing. This sample has millions of clones, with approximately 93% found just once. This record comes from a study of shared clonotypes between healthy human individuals. Study-wide results and limits: Larger estimated richness was generally seen in naive subsets than in memory subsets. Roughly 5% of naive CD4 clonotypes were shared across a few donors.

V gave up 1 base and J gave up 5 bases; unmatched junction bases: 10. Per germline, CDR1 MDHEN and CDR2 SYDVKM. This CDR3 spans 16 amino acids. The sample consisted of naive CD4+ T cells from PBMCs. As to subset: CD45RA+ positively selected. This chain connects TRBV28 to TRBJ1-1; 7 nucleotides match TRBD1. This clonotype originated in a young man in good health. Some clones in this sample may be carry-over from other donors' samples. CDR3 DNA sequence: TGTGCCAGCAGTTTATCCTCCGCAGGGGGGGGGACTGAAGCTTTCTTT. Its protein product is CASSLSSAGGGTEAFF. Combining the CDR3 with reference TRBV28 and TRBJ1-1 gives the whole variable domain DVKVTQSSRYLVKRTGEKVFLECVQDMDHENMFWYRQDPGLGLRLIYFSYDVKMKEKGDIPEGYSVSREKKERFSLILESASTNQTSMYLCASSLSSAGGGTEAFFGQGTRLTVV.